Reported below is one T cell receptor beta chain. This specimen comes from a study of blood T cell repertoires in COVID-19. The assay was immunoSEQ multiplex PCR, and TCRdb's table has in-frame clones only and misses some. The table shows about 98,000 clones, with about 85% occurring only once. Sample: peripheral blood. The sequence was obtained from a woman older than 75 with acute or convalescent COVID-19.

The CDR3 loop is CASTHQGYGYTF. The CDR3, as DNA: TGTGCCAGCACCCATCAGGGTTATGGCTACACCTTC. The chain is built from TRBV28 and TRBJ1-2, with D maybe TRBD1 (5 bases). There are 12 residues in the CDR3. CDR1 MDHEN and CDR2 SYDVKM come from the germline V gene. The V end lost 7 bases, the J end lost 5 bases, and 11 bases lay between the germline ends.